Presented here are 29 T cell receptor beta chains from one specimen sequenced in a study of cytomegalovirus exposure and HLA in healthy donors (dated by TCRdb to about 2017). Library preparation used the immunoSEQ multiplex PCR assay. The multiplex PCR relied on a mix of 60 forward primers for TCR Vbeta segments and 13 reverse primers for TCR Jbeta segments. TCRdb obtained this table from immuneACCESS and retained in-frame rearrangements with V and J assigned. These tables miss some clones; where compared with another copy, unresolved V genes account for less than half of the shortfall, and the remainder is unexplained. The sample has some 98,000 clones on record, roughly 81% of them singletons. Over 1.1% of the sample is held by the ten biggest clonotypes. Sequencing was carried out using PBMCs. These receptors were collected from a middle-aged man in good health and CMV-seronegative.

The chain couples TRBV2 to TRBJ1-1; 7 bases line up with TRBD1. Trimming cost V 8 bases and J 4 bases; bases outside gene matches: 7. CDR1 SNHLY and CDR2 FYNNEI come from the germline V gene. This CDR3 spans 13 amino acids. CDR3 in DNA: TGTGCCAGCCTATTCCAGGGGGGCACTGAAGCTTTCTTT. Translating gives CASLFQGGTEAFF.

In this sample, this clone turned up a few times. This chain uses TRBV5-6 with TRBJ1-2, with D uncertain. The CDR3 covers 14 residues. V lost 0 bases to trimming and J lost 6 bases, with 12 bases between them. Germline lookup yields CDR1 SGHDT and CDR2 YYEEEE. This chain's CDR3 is CASSLARADNGYTF. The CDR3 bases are TGTGCCAGCAGCTTGGCCCGAGCTGATAATGGCTACACCTTC.

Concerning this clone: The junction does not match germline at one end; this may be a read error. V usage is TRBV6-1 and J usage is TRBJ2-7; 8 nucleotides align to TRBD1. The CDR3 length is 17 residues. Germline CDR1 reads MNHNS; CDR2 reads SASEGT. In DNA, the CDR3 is TGTGCCAGCAGTCAAGCCGGCCTGGGACAGGAATCCTACGAGCAGTACTTC. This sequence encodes CASSQAGLGQESYEQYF.

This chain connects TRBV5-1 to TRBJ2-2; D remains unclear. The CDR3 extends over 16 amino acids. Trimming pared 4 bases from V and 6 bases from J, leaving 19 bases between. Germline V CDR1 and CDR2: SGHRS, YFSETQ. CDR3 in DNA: TGCGCCAGCAGCGCGGCTCGGGTCTCTATCTCCGGGGAGCTGTTTTTT. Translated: CASSAARVSISGELFF. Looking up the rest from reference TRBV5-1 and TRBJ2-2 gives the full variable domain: KAGVTQTPRYLIKTRGQQVTLSCSPISGHRSVSWYQQTPGQGLQFLFEYFSETQRNKGNFPGRFSGRQFSNSRSEMNVSTLELGDSALYLCASSAARVSISGELFFGEGSRLTVL.

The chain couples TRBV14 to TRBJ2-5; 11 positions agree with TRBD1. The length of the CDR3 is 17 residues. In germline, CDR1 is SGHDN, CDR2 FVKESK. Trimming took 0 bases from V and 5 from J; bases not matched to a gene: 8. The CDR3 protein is CASSQDNTGTGGETQYF. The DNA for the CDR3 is TGTGCCAGCAGCCAAGACAATACCGGGACAGGGGGTGAGACCCAGTACTTC.

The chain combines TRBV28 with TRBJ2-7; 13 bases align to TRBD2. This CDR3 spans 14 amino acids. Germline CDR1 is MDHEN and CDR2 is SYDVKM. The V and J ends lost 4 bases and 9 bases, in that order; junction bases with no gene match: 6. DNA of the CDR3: TGTGCCAGCAGTTCACTGGGACTAGCGGGGTTGCAGTACTTC. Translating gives CASSSLGLAGLQYF.

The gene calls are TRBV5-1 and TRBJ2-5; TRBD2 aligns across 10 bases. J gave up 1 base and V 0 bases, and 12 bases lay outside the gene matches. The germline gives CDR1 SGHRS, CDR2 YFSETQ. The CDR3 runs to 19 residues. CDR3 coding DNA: TGCGCCAGCAGCTTGGGGGGGGCCCTAGCGGGGGCCGTCCAAGAGACCCAGTACTTC. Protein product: CASSLGGALAGAVQETQYF.

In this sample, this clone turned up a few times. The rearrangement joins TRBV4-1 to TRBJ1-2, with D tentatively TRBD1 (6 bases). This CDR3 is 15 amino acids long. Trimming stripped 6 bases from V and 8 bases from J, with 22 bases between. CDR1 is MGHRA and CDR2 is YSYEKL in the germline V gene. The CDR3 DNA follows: TGCGCCAGCAGACGCGACAGGCCCGTTGAGGGGGGCTACACCTTC. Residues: CASRRDRPVEGGYTF.

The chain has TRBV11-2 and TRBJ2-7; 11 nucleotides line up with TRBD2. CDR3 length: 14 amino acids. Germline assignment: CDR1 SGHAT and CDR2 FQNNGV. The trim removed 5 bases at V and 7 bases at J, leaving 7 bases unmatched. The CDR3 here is CASSLVAGGWEQYF. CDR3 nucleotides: TGTGCCAGCAGCCTTGTAGCGGGGGGGTGGGAGCAGTACTTC. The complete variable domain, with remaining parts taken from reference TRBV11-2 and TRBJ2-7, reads EAGVAQSPRYKIIEKRQSVAFWCNPISGHATLYWYQQILGQGPKLLIQFQNNGVVDDSQLPKDRFSAERLKGVDSTLKIQPAKLEDSAVYLCASSLVAGGWEQYFGPGTRLTVT.

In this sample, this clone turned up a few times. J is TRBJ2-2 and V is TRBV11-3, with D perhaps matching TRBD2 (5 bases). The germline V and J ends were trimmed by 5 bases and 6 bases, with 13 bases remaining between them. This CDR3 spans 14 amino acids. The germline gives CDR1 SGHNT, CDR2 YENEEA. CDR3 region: CASSRGVDAGELFF. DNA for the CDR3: TGTGCCAGCAGCCGGGGTGTGGATGCCGGGGAGCTGTTTTTT.

CDR3 in amino acids: CASSARDRGFEKLFF. CDR3 nucleotide sequence: TGTGCCAGCAGCGCCCGGGACAGGGGGTTTGAAAAACTGTTTTTT. This chain connects TRBV9 to TRBJ1-4; 11 bases align to TRBD1. This CDR3 spans 15 amino acids. Germline V gene lookup returns CDR1 SGDLS and CDR2 YYNGEE. The V gene end was trimmed by 3 bases and the J gene end by 7 bases; junction bases not matched to a gene: 5.

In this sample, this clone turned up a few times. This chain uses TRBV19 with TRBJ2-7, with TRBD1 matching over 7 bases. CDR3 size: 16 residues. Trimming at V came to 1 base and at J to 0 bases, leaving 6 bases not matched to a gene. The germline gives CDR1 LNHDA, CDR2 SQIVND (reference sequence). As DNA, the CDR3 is TGTGCCAGTAGTATAGTGGAGAGACAGGGCTCCTACGAGCAGTACTTC. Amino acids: CASSIVERQGSYEQYF. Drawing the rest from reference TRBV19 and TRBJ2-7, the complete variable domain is DGGITQSPKYLFRKEGQNVTLSCEQNLNHDAMYWYRQDPGQGLRLIYYSQIVNDFQKGDIAEGYSVSREKKESFPLTVTSAQKNPTAFYLCASSIVERQGSYEQYFGPGTRLTVT.

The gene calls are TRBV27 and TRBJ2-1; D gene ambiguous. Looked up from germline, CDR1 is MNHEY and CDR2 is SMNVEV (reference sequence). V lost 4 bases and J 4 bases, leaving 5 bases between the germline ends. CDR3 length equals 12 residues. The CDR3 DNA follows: TGTGCCAGCAGTTCCCCTTACAATGAGCAGTTCTTC. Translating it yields CASSSPYNEQFF.

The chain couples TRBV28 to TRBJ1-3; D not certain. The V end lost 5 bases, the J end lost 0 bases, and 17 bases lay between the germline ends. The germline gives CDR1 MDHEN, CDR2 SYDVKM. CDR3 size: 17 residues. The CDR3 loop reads CASSPLQIMGSGNTIYF. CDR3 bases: TGTGCCAGCAGTCCCTTACAGATAATGGGCTCTGGAAACACCATATATTTT.

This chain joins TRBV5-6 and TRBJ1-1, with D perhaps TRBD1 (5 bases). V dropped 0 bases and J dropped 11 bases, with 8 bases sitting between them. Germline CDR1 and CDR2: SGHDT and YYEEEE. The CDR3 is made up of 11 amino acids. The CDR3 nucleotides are TGTGCCAGCAGCTTGGCAGGGCGCGCTTTCTTT. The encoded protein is CASSLAGRAFF.

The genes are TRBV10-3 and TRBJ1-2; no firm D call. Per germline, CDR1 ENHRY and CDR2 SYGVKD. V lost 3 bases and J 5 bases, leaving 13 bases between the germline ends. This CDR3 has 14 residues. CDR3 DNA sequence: TGTGCCATCAGTGACGTCCCCGAGGGTTATGGCTACACCTTC. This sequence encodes CAISDVPEGYGYTF.

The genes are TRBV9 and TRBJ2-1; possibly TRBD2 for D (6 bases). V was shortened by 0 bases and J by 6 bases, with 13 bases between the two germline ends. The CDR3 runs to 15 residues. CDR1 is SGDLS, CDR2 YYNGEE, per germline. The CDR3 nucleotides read TGTGCCAGCAGCGTAGATGGACTACCACCCAATGAGCAGTTCTTC. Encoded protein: CASSVDGLPPNEQFF.

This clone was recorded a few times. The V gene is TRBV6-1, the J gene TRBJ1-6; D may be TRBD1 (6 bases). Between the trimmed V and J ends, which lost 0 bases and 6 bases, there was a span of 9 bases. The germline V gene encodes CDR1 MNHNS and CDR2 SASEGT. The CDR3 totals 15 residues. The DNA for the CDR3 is TGTGCCAGCAGTGAAGCGGGACAAGGTAATTCACCCCTCCACTTT. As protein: CASSEAGQGNSPLHF.

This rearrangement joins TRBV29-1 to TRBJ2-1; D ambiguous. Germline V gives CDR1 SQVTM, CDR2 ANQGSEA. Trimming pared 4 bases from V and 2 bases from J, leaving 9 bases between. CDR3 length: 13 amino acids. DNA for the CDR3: TGCAGCGTTGGTGGGCCAACCTACAATGAGCAGTTCTTC. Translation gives CSVGGPTYNEQFF.

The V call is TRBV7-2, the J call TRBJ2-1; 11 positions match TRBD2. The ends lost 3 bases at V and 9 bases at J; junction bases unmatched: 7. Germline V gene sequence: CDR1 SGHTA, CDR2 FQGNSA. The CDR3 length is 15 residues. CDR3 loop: CASSFTSGGKSEQFF. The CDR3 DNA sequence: TGTGCCAGCAGCTTTACTAGCGGGGGCAAGAGTGAGCAGTTCTTC.

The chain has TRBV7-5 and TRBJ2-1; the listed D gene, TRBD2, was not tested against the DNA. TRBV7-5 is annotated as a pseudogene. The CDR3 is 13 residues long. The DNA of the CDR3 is TGTGTCAGAAGCTTAGTTTGGGACTGCAAGGGGTTCTTC. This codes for CVRSLVWDCKGFF.

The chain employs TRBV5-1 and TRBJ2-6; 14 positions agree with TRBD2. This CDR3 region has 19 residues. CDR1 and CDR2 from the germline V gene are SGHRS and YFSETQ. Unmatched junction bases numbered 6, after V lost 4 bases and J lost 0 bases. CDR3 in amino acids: CASSPGLAGGYSGANVLTF. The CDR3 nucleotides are TGCGCCAGCAGCCCCGGACTAGCGGGGGGCTACTCTGGGGCCAACGTCCTGACTTTC.

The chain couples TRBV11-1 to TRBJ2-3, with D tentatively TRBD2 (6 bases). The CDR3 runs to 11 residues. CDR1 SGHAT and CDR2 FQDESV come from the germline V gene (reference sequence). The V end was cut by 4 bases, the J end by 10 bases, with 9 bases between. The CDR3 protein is CASSSGRSQYF. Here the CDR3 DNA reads TGTGCCAGCAGCTCAGGGAGGTCGCAGTATTTT.

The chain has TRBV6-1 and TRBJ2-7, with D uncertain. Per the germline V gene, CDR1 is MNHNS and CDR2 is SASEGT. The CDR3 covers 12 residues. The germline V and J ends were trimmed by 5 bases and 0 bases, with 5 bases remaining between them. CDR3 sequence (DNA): TGTGCCAGCAGTCAGGACTCCTACGAGCAGTACTTC. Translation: CASSQDSYEQYF.

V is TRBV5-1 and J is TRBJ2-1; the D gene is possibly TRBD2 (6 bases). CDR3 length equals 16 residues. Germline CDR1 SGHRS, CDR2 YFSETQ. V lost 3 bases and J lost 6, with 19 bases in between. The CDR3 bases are TGCGCCAGCAGCTCGACTGTTAACCGGGGACTCAATGAGCAGTTCTTC. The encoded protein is CASSSTVNRGLNEQFF.

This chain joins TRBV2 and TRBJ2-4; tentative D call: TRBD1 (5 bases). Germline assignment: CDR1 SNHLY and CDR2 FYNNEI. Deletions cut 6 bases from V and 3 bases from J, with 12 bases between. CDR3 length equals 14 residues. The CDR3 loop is CASRDPGNKNIQYF. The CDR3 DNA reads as TGTGCCAGCAGGGACCCAGGGAACAAAAACATTCAGTACTTC.

As DNA, the CDR3 is TGTGCCAGCAGTGAGGGCAGGGTAGGGGGCTACACCTTC. This sequence encodes CASSEGRVGGYTF. The V call is TRBV6-1, the J call TRBJ1-2, with D possibly being TRBD1 (5 bases). This CDR3 comprises 13 residues. V lost 3 bases, J lost 8 bases, and 13 bases lay in between. Germline lookup yields CDR1 MNHNS and CDR2 SASEGT.

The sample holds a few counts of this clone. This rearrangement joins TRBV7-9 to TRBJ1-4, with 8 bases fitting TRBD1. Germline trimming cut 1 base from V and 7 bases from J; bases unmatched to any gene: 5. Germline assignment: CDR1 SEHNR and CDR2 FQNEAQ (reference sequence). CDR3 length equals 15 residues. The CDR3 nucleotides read TGTGCCAGCAGCTTAGGCCACAGGGGGAGTGAAAAACTGTTTTTT. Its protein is CASSLGHRGSEKLFF. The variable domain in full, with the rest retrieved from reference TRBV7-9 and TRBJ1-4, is DTGVSQNPRHKITKRGQNVTFRCDPISEHNRLYWYRQTLGQGPEFLTYFQNEAQLEKSRLLSDRFSAERPKGSFSTLEIQRTEQGDSAMYLCASSLGHRGSEKLFFGSGTQLSVL.

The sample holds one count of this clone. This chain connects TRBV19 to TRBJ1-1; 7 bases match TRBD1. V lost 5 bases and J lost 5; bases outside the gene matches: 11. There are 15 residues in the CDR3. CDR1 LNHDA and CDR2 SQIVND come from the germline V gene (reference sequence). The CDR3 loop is CASSVSTGRITEAFF. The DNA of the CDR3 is TGTGCCAGTAGTGTATCGACAGGGAGGATAACTGAAGCTTTCTTT.